The 5 T cell receptor beta chains reported below all come from one sample, sequenced in a study of naive and memory T cell subsets. An equimolar mix of two oligonucleotides served as the beta constant-region primer for TRBC1 and TRBC2. A single record per CDR3 protein comes from TCRdb applying MiXCR to the UMI-ligation and nested PCR reads. Altogether roughly 140,000 distinct CDR3 sequences are present, 17% being singletons, with the ten largest covering about 0.13%. Sequencing was performed on naive CD4+ T cells from blood. The receptors come from a human donor in good health.

The chain joins TRBV5-1 to TRBJ2-7, with no clear D. The length of the CDR3 is 14 residues. Per the germline V gene, CDR1 is SGHRS and CDR2 is YFSETQ. The V end was cut by 4 bases, the J end by 2 bases, with 13 bases between. The CDR3 loop is CASSPSGGPYEQYF. CDR3 coding DNA: TGCGCCAGCAGCCCCTCGGGTGGCCCCTACGAGCAGTACTTC.

In its sample, this clonotype was seen a few times. The CDR3 region is CASSIRNNPYAGELFF. CDR3 nucleotide sequence: TGTGCCAGTAGTATAAGGAACAACCCTTACGCCGGGGAGCTGTTTTTT. The chain carries TRBV19 and TRBJ2-2; no definite D call. This CDR3 is 16 amino acids long. Germline V CDR1 and CDR2: LNHDA, SQIVND (reference sequence). V was cut by 2 bases and J by 6 bases, with 16 bases left in between.

This clonotype was seen a few times. The V gene is TRBV28, the J gene TRBJ2-1, with no clear D. Germline V gene sequence: CDR1 MDHEN, CDR2 SYDVKM. The V end lost 9 bases, the J end lost 3 bases, and 9 bases lay between the germline ends. This CDR3 is built from 12 residues. CDR3 nucleotides: TGTGCCAGTACCTTAAACTACAATGAGCAGTTCTTC. It yields the protein CASTLNYNEQFF.

The chain recombines TRBV2 with TRBJ2-2, with D perhaps TRBD1 or TRBD2 (7 bases each). CDR1 SNHLY and CDR2 FYNNEI come from the germline V gene. The CDR3 is 16 amino acids. Trimming shortened V by 7 bases and J by 1 base, and 16 bases separated the two germline ends. CDR3 coding DNA: TGTGCCAGCACCCCTTCAGGGGGGGGGAACACCGGGGAGCTGTTTTTT. This sequence encodes CASTPSGGGNTGELFF.

Here the CDR3 DNA reads TGCAGTGCTAGAGTGGGGAGGCAAGAGACCCAGTACTTC. This sequence encodes CSARVGRQETQYF. V gene TRBV20-1 combines with J gene TRBJ2-5; possible D gene TRBD2, 6 bases. The CDR3 is 13 residues long. Germline V CDR1 and CDR2: DFQATT, SNEGSKA (reference sequence). V lost 1 base to trimming and J lost 2 bases, with 8 bases between them.